The 28 T cell receptor beta chains below all came from one sample that was sequenced in a study of control samples from healthy donors and cancer patients (TCRdb year 2020). The library was made by the immunoSEQ multiplex PCR assay. TCRdb retrieved this table from immuneACCESS and kept in-frame rearrangements only. Not all clones are present; in checked studies, unresolved V genes account for under half, and no reason is known for the remainder. The sample table records about 98,000 clones; roughly 86% of these occur just once. Together, the top ten hold 1.5% to 2.5% of the sample. The sequenced material came from blood. Receptor source: a man aged 60-69 years in good health.

The V gene is TRBV12-5, the J gene TRBJ1-4; 10 bases are shared with TRBD1. V gave up 5 bases and J gave up 6 bases; unmatched junction bases: 3. The CDR3 is 14 residues long. Germline V gene data show CDR1 as LGHNT and CDR2 as FRNRAP. CDR3 bases: TGTGCTAGTGGTCTGGGACAGGGGTATGAAAAACTGTTTTTT. Encoded protein: CASGLGQGYEKLFF.

The rearrangement uses TRBV11-2 and TRBJ2-5, with 8 bases matching TRBD2. Germline V gives CDR1 SGHAT, CDR2 FQNNGV. V lost 2 bases and J lost 1; bases outside the gene matches: 9. CDR3 length: 17 amino acids. The CDR3: CASSLLAGGKGQETQYF. In DNA form, the CDR3 reads TGTGCCAGCAGCTTACTGGCGGGGGGTAAGGGCCAAGAGACCCAGTACTTC.

The rearrangement uses TRBV30 and TRBJ2-7; 7 bases are a match to TRBD2. V dropped 3 bases and J dropped 2; count of bases not matched to a gene: 7. Germline lookup yields CDR1 GTSNPN and CDR2 SVGIG (reference sequence). The CDR3 extends over 14 amino acids. The CDR3 protein is CAWRTGRAAYEQYF. CDR3 nucleotide sequence: TGTGCCTGGAGGACGGGGAGGGCAGCCTACGAGCAGTACTTC.

The rearrangement uses TRBV5-6 and TRBJ1-3; 7 nucleotides line up with TRBD1. This CDR3 is built from 16 residues. Germline CDR1 is SGHDT and CDR2 is YYEEEE. J was trimmed by 0 bases and V by 3 bases; bases with no gene match: 6. The CDR3 loop is CASSWRQGLSGNTIYF. The DNA of the CDR3 is TGTGCCAGCAGCTGGAGACAGGGCCTCTCTGGAAACACCATATATTTT. The whole variable domain, remainder taken from reference TRBV5-6 and TRBJ1-3, is DAGVTQSPTHLIKTRGQQVTLRCSPKSGHDTVSWYQQALGQGPQFIFQYYEEEERQRGNFPDRFSGHQFPNYSSELNVNALLLGDSALYLCASSWRQGLSGNTIYFGEGSWLTVV.

The V call is TRBV3-1 (or the pseudogene TRBV3-2), the J call TRBJ2-2, with 10 bases fitting TRBD2. Germline loops: CDR1 LGHDT, CDR2 YNNKEL (reference sequence). Unmatched junction bases numbered 3, after V lost 5 bases and J lost 0 bases. CDR3 size: 16 residues. CDR3 sequence reads: CASSFGLAANTGELFF. CDR3 coding DNA: TGTGCCAGCAGCTTCGGACTAGCGGCGAACACCGGGGAGCTGTTTTTT.

The rearrangement uses TRBV28 and TRBJ1-4; 9 nucleotides align to TRBD1. The CDR3 is 15 residues long. The V gene's germline CDR1 is MDHEN and CDR2 SYDVKM. The V segment lost 6 bases and the J segment 5 bases; nucleotides outside the gene matches: 7. DNA of the CDR3: TGTGCCAGCAGGGCACAGGGGGCTTCGAATGAAAAACTGTTTTTT. Translated: CASRAQGASNEKLFF. The full variable domain, with the rest looked up from reference TRBV28 and TRBJ1-4, is DVKVTQSSRYLVKRTGEKVFLECVQDMDHENMFWYRQDPGLGLRLIYFSYDVKMKEKGDIPEGYSVSREKKERFSLILESASTNQTSMYLCASRAQGASNEKLFFGSGTQLSVL.

The CDR3: CASSLGVSTSTDTQYF. CDR3 DNA sequence: TGTGCCAGCAGCTTAGGTGTTAGCACTAGCACAGATACGCAGTATTTT. This chain joins TRBV7-9 and TRBJ2-3; unclear D gene. Germline CDR1 SEHNR, CDR2 FQNEAQ (reference sequence). V was shortened by 1 base and J by 0 bases, with 11 bases between the two germline ends. This CDR3 has 16 residues. The whole variable domain, remainder taken from reference TRBV7-9 and TRBJ2-3, is DTGVSQNPRHKITKRGQNVTFRCDPISEHNRLYWYRQTLGQGPEFLTYFQNEAQLEKSRLLSDRFSAERPKGSFSTLEIQRTEQGDSAMYLCASSLGVSTSTDTQYFGPGTRLTVL.

CDR3 sequence (DNA): TGTGCCAGCACCAAGGGGAACGCCCCCGGAGCTGAAGCTTTCTTT. Its protein is CASTKGNAPGAEAFF. The V and J genes are TRBV6-1 and TRBJ1-1; D may be TRBD1 (5 bases). The germline V gene has CDR1 MNHNS and CDR2 SASEGT. The CDR3 runs to 15 residues. Between the trimmed V and J ends, which lost 7 bases and 6 bases, there was a span of 21 bases.

This clone occurred a few times. This chain joins TRBV27 and TRBJ2-7, with 7 positions matching TRBD2. CDR1 and CDR2 from the germline V gene are MNHEY and SMNVEV (reference sequence). The J segment lost 3 bases and the V segment lost 5 bases, leaving 10 bases of the junction unmatched. This CDR3 spans 15 amino acids. The CDR3 region is CASSPTAGRYYEQYF. The CDR3 coding sequence is TGTGCCAGCAGTCCAACAGCGGGACGGTACTACGAGCAGTACTTC.

This chain connects TRBV10-3 to TRBJ1-3; no firm D call. V was cut by 11 bases and J by 4 bases, with 9 bases left in between. Germline V gives CDR1 ENHRY, CDR2 SYGVKD. This CDR3 contains 11 residues. This CDR3 is CAPWAGNTIYF. The CDR3 DNA reads TGTGCCCCCTGGGCAGGAAACACCATATATTTT.

The J gene is TRBJ1-3, the V gene TRBV6-6; D call uncertain. V lost 4 bases and J 0 bases, leaving 10 bases between the germline ends. Germline-derived CDR1 and CDR2 are MNHNY and SVGAGI (reference sequence). The CDR3 runs to 15 residues. CDR3 loop: CASSLAEISGNTIYF. In DNA, the CDR3 is TGTGCCAGCAGTTTAGCAGAGATCTCTGGAAACACCATATATTTT.

This clone was observed a handful of times. The chain combines TRBV19 with TRBJ1-5; the match to TRBD1 covers 11 bases. The junction had 8 bases not matched to a gene; V was cut back by 4 bases and J by 6 bases. Germline V lookup: CDR1 LNHDA, CDR2 SQIVND (reference sequence). This CDR3 region has 16 residues. CDR3 in amino acids: CASSKAGQGAGQPQHF. The DNA of the CDR3 is TGTGCCAGTAGTAAGGCTGGACAGGGGGCCGGTCAGCCCCAGCATTTT.

This chain uses TRBV6-5 with TRBJ1-2, with a weak D call TRBD1 (5 bases). The CDR3 sequence is 13 residues long. V was pared by 2 bases and J by 8 bases, with 12 bases between. Germline CDR1 and CDR2: MNHEY and SVGAGI. The CDR3 DNA sequence: TGTGCCAGCAGTTACACAGACAGCGGCGGCTACACCTTC. Translating gives CASSYTDSGGYTF.

The gene calls are TRBV3-1 (or the pseudogene TRBV3-2) and TRBJ2-7; D call uncertain. CDR3 length: 16 residues. Trimming took off 0 bases at V and 3 bases at J, with 15 bases between the two ends. Per the germline V gene, CDR1 is LGHDT and CDR2 is YNNKEL (reference sequence). The CDR3 region has the DNA TGTGCCAGCAGCCAAGATTCCCTCCTAACCCTCTACGAGCAGTACTTC. The encoded protein is CASSQDSLLTLYEQYF.

The chain employs TRBV5-8 and TRBJ2-5; D remains ambiguous. The CDR3 contains 14 residues. The ends were cut back, 0 bases at V and 6 bases at J, with 12 bases in the middle. Germline-derived CDR1 and CDR2 are SGHTS and YDEGEE. The chain's CDR3 is CASSLGPNSKTQYF. The CDR3 DNA is TGTGCCAGCAGCTTGGGACCCAACTCGAAGACCCAGTACTTC.

This clone appeared once. V gene TRBV4-1 combines with J gene TRBJ1-5; 9 positions agree with TRBD1. With 3 bases clipped from V and 1 base from J, the junction kept 10 bases outside the gene matches. Per the germline V gene, CDR1 is MGHRA and CDR2 is YSYEKL. The CDR3 spans 18 residues. The CDR3, as DNA: TGCGCCAGCAGCCACGGGACAGGGTATGTAGTGAGCAATCAGCCCCAGCATTTT. Amino acids: CASSHGTGYVVSNQPQHF.

This clone showed up just a few times. This chain connects TRBV5-4 to TRBJ2-2; 10 bases line up with TRBD2. The germline V gene has CDR1 SGHNT and CDR2 YYREEE (reference sequence). With V trimmed by 5 bases and J by 0 bases, 4 bases remained unmatched. The CDR3 contains 16 residues. The CDR3 bases are TGTGCCAGCAGTCGTGGACTAGCGGCGAACACCGGGGAGCTGTTTTTT. As protein: CASSRGLAANTGELFF.

The gene calls are TRBV9 and TRBJ2-7, with D perhaps TRBD1 or TRBD2 (6 bases each). The ends were cut back, 3 bases at V and 6 bases at J, with 13 bases in the middle. CDR1 SGDLS and CDR2 YYNGEE come from the germline V gene. This CDR3 region has 13 residues. This CDR3 reads CASSEQGGGEQYF. The CDR3 DNA follows: TGTGCCAGCAGCGAACAGGGAGGTGGCGAGCAGTACTTC.

This chain uses TRBV28 with TRBJ1-5; D ambiguous. The germline gives CDR1 MDHEN, CDR2 SYDVKM. This CDR3 region has 13 residues. The V end lost 5 bases, the J end lost 10 bases, and 15 bases lay between the germline ends. The CDR3 DNA reads as TGTGCCAGCAGTGTCGTGGGCGTCGGTCCCCAGCATTTT. Protein: CASSVVGVGPQHF.

The chain carries TRBV11-2 and TRBJ2-7; 8 positions match TRBD1. The CDR3 is 14 amino acids. Looked up from germline, CDR1 is SGHAT and CDR2 is FQNNGV. V lost 0 bases to trimming and J lost 2 bases; unmatched junction nucleotides: 0. In DNA, the CDR3 is TGTGCCAGCAGCTTAGAGACAGGGGCCTACGAGCAGTACTTC. Residues: CASSLETGAYEQYF.

V and J are TRBV11-2 and TRBJ2-3; D is perhaps TRBD2 (6 bases). This CDR3 contains 18 residues. Per the germline V gene, CDR1 is SGHAT and CDR2 is FQNNGV. Deletions cut 2 bases from V and 4 bases from J, with 22 bases between. The CDR3 here is CASSLSVHLAHWADTQYF. In DNA, the CDR3 is TGTGCCAGCAGCTTATCGGTTCACCTAGCGCATTGGGCAGATACGCAGTATTTT. The full variable domain, completed using reference TRBV11-2 and TRBJ2-3, is EAGVAQSPRYKIIEKRQSVAFWCNPISGHATLYWYQQILGQGPKLLIQFQNNGVVDDSQLPKDRFSAERLKGVDSTLKIQPAKLEDSAVYLCASSLSVHLAHWADTQYFGPGTRLTVL.

The V and J genes are TRBV7-9 and TRBJ1-3, with 8 bases matching TRBD1. The V segment lost 4 bases and the J segment 1 base; nucleotides outside the gene matches: 3. The CDR3 has 15 amino acids. Germline V gene data show CDR1 as SEHNR and CDR2 as FQNEAQ (reference sequence). The CDR3 region has the DNA TGTGCCAGCAGCTCGACAGGGGAGTCTGGAAACACCATATATTTT. Protein: CASSSTGESGNTIYF.

V usage is TRBV7-2 and J usage is TRBJ2-7; 10 nucleotides align to TRBD2. Germline trimming cut 4 bases from V and 2 bases from J; bases unmatched to any gene: 5. The CDR3 runs 15 residues. Germline lookup yields CDR1 SGHTA and CDR2 FQGNSA. CDR3 amino acids: CASSSSGSQAYEQYF. CDR3 sequence (DNA): TGTGCCAGCAGCTCTAGCGGGAGCCAGGCCTACGAGCAGTACTTC.

Here the CDR3 DNA reads TGTGCCATCTCCCGGGGGAGCTCCTACGAGCAGTACTTC. It specifies CAISRGSSYEQYF. The chain is built from TRBV6-5 and TRBJ2-7, with a possible D match to TRBD2 (6 bases). Between the trimmed V and J ends, which lost 10 bases and 0 bases, there was a span of 13 bases. Germline V gives CDR1 MNHEY, CDR2 SVGAGI. The CDR3 is made up of 13 amino acids.

Here the CDR3 DNA reads TGTGCCAGCAGCGGTCGGGATCTTTCCTCTGCGGCGGGGGAAGAGACCCAGTACTTC. It translates to CASSGRDLSSAAGEETQYF. The V gene is TRBV5-6, the J gene TRBJ2-5; TRBD2 agrees at 7 bases. V lost 4 bases, J lost 3 bases, and 21 bases stayed unmatched. The CDR3 totals 19 residues. Germline V CDR1 and CDR2: SGHDT, YYEEEE. The full variable domain, rest sourced from reference TRBV5-6 and TRBJ2-5, is DAGVTQSPTHLIKTRGQQVTLRCSPKSGHDTVSWYQQALGQGPQFIFQYYEEEERQRGNFPDRFSGHQFPNYSSELNVNALLLGDSALYLCASSGRDLSSAAGEETQYFGPGTRLLVL.

With respect to this clone: The junction shows a germline mismatch at one end, possibly a read error. The chain joins TRBV2 to TRBJ1-5; 9 bases agree with TRBD1. The germline V gene encodes CDR1 SNHLY and CDR2 FYNNEI. This CDR3 contains 13 residues. CDR3 sequence: CASSPIPNGQGNF. CDR3 coding DNA: TGTGCCAGCAGCCCTATCCCAAACGGACAGGGGAATTTT.

The V gene is TRBV19, the J gene TRBJ1-5; no reliable D call. CDR1 is LNHDA, CDR2 SQIVND, per germline (reference sequence). Trimming shortened V by 5 bases and J by 11 bases, and 13 bases separated the two germline ends. There are 12 residues in the CDR3. CDR3 region: CASSGSGLAQHF. The CDR3 bases are TGTGCCAGTAGTGGGTCTGGCCTTGCCCAGCATTTT. Filled out from reference TRBV19 and TRBJ1-5, the complete variable domain reads DGGITQSPKYLFRKEGQNVTLSCEQNLNHDAMYWYRQDPGQGLRLIYYSQIVNDFQKGDIAEGYSVSREKKESFPLTVTSAQKNPTAFYLCASSGSGLAQHFGDGTRLSIL.

This clone was seen a single time. The chain combines TRBV5-1 with TRBJ2-5; TRBD1 matches at 7 bases. Looked up from germline, CDR1 is SGHRS and CDR2 is YFSETQ. J lost 2 bases, V lost 0 bases, and 7 bases had no gene match. CDR3 length equals 16 residues. CDR3 nucleotides: TGCGCCAGCAGCTTGGTGTCCCTGACAGGGCAAGAGACCCAGTACTTC. This codes for CASSLVSLTGQETQYF.